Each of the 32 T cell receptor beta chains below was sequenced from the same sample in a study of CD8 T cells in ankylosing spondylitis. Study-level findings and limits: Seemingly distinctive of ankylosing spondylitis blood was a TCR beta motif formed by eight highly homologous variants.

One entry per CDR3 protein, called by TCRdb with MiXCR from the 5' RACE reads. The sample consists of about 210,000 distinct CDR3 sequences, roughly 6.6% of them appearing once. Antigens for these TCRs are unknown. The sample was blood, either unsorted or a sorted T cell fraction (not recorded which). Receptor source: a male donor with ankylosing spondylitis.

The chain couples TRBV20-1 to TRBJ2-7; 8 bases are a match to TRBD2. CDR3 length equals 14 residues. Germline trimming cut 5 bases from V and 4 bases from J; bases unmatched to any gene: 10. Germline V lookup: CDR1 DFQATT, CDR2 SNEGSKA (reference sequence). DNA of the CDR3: TGCAGTGCTGACGGACTAGCTGGTCCATACGAGCAGTACTTC. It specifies CSADGLAGPYEQYF.

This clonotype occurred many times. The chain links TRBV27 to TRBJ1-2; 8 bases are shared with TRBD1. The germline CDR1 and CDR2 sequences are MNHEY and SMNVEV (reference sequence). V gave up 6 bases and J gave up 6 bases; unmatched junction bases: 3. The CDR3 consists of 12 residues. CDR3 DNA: TGTGCCAGCAGCACAGGGGGACATGGCTACACCTTC. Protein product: CASSTGGHGYTF.

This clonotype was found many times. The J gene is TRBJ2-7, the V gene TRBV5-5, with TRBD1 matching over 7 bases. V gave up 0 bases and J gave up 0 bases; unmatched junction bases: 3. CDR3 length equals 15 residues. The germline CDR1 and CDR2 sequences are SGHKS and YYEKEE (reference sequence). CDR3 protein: CASSLDPGGSYEQYF. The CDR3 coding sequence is TGTGCCAGCAGCTTGGACCCAGGGGGCTCCTACGAGCAGTACTTC.

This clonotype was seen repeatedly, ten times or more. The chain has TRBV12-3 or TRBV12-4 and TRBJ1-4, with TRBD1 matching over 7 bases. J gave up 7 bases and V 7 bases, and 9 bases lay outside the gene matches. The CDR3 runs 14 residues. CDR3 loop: CASTNPGQPEKLFF. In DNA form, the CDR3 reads TGTGCCAGCACTAATCCGGGACAGCCTGAAAAACTGTTTTTT.

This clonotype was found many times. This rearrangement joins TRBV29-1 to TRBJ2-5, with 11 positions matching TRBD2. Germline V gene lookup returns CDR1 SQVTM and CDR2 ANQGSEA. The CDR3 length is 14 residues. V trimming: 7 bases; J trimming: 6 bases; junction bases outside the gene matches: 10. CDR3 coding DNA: TGCAGCGCCGAAAAGGCTAGCGGGAGGAAGACCCAGTACTTC. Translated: CSAEKASGRKTQYF.

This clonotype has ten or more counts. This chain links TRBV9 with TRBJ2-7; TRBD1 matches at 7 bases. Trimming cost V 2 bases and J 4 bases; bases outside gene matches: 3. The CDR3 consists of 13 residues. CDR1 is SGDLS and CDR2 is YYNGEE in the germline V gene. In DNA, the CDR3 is TGTGCCAGCAGCGTCCGACAGGGTTACGAGCAGTACTTC. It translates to CASSVRQGYEQYF.

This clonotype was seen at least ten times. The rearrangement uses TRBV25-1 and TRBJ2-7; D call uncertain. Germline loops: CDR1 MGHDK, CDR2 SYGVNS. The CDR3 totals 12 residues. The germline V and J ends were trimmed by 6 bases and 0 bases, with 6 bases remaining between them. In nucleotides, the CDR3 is TGTGCCAGCAGGATCAGCTCCTACGAGCAGTACTTC. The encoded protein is CASRISSYEQYF.

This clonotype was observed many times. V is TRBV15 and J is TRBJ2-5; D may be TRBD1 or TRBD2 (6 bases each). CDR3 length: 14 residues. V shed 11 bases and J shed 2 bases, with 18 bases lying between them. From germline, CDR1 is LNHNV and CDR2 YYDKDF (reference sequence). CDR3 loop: CAGEEGVGQETQYF. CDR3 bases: TGTGCCGGCGAGGAGGGGGTTGGACAAGAGACCCAGTACTTC.

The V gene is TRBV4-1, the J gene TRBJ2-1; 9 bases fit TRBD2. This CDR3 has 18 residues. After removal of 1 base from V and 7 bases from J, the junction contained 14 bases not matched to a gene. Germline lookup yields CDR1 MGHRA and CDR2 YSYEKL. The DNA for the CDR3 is TGCGCCAGCAGCCAAGGAGAGCCTAGCGGGGAGGGATCAAATGAGCAGTTCTTC. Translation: CASSQGEPSGEGSNEQFF.

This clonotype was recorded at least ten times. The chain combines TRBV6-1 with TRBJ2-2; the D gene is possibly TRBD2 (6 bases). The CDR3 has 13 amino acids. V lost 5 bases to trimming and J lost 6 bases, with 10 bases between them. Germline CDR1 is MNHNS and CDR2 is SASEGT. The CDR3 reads CASSPGRSGELFF. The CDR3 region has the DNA TGTGCCAGCAGTCCAGGGAGGTCCGGGGAGCTGTTTTTT.

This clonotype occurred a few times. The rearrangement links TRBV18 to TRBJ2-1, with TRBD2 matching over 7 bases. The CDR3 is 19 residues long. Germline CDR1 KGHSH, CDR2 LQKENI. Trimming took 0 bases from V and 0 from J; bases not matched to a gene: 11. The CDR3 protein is CASSPPEETGGLSYNEQFF. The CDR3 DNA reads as TGTGCCAGCTCACCACCGGAAGAAACGGGAGGACTCTCCTACAATGAGCAGTTCTTC.

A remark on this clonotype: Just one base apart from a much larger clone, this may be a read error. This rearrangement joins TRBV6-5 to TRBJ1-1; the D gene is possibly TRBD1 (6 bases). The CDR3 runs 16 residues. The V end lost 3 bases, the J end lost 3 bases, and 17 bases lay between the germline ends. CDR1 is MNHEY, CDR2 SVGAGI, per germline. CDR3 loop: CASSYMGGHEDTEAFF. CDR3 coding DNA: TGTGCCAGCAGTTATATGGGGGGGCATGAGGACACTGAAGCTTTCTTT.

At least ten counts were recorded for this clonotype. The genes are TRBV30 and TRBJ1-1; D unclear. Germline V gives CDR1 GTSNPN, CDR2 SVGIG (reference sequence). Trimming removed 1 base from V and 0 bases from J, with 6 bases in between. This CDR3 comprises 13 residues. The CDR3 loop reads CAWSEVVNTEAFF. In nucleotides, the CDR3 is TGTGCCTGGAGTGAGGTTGTGAACACTGAAGCTTTCTTT.

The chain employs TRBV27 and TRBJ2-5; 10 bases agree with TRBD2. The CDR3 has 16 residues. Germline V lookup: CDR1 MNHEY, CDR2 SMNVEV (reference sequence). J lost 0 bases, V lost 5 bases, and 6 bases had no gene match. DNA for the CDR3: TGTGCCAGCAGTACAGCGGGGGGGGAGTACCAAGAGACCCAGTACTTC. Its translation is CASSTAGGEYQETQYF.

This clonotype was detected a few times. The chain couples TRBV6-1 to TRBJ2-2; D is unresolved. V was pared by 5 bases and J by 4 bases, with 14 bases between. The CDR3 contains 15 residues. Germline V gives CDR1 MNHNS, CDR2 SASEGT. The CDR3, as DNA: TGTGCCAGCAGTCCGCCTAACCCCGGCACCGGGGAGCTGTTTTTT. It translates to CASSPPNPGTGELFF.

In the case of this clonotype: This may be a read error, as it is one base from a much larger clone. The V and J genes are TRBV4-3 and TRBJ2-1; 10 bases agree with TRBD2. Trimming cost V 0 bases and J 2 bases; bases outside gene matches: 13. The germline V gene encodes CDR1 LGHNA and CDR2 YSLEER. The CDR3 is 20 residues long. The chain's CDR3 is CASSQDRTERGGLTYNEQFF. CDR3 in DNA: TGCGCCAGCAGCCAAGATAGGACAGAGCGGGGGGGATTAACCTACAATGAGCAGTTCTTC.

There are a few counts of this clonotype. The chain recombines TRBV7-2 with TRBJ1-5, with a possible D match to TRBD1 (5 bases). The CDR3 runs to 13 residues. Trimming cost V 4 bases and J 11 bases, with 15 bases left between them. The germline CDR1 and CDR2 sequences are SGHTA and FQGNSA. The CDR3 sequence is CASSSAGAMSQHF. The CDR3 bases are TGTGCCAGCAGCTCGGCCGGGGCTATGTCCCAGCATTTT.

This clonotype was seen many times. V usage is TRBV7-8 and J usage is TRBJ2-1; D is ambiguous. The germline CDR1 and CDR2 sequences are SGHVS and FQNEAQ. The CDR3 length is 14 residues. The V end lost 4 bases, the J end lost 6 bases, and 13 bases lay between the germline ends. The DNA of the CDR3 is TGTGCCAGCAGCTCGGGCGACCTCTCCAATGAGCAGTTCTTC. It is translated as CASSSGDLSNEQFF.

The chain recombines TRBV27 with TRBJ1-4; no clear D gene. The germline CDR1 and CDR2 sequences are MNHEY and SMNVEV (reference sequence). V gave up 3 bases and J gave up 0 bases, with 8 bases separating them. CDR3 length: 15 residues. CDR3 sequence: CASSLQRPTNEKLFF. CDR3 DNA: TGTGCCAGCAGTTTGCAGCGTCCAACTAATGAAAAACTGTTTTTT.

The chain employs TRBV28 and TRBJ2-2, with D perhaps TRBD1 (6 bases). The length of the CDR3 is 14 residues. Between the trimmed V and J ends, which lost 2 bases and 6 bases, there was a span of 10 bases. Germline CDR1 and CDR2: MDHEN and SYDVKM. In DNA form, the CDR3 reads TGTGCCAGCAGTTTAAGACAGGTGGCCGGGGAGCTGTTTTTT. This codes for CASSLRQVAGELFF.

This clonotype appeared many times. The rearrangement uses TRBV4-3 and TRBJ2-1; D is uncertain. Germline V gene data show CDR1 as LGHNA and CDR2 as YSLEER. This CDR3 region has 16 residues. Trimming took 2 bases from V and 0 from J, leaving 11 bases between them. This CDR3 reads CASSQHIQSSYNEQFF. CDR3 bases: TGCGCCAGCAGCCAACATATACAGAGCTCCTACAATGAGCAGTTCTTC.

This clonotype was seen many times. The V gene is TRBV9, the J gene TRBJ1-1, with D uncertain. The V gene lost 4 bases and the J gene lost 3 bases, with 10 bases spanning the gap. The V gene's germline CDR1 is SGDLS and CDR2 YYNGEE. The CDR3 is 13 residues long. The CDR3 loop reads CASSPRSYTEAFF. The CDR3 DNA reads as TGTGCCAGCAGCCCGAGGAGCTACACTGAAGCTTTCTTT.

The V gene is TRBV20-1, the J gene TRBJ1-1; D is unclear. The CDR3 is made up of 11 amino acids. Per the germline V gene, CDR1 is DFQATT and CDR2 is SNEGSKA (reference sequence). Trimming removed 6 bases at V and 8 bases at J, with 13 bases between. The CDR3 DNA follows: TGCAGTGCAAAAGGCGGCAGGGAAGCTTTCTTT. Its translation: CSAKGGREAFF.

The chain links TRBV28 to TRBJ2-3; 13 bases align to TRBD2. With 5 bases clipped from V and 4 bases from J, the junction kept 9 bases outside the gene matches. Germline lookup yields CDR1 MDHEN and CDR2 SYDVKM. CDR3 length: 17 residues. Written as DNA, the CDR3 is TGTGCCAGCAGTCTAGGACTAGCGGGAGTATTGGCAGATACGCAGTATTTT. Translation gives CASSLGLAGVLADTQYF. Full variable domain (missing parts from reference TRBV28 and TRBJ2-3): DVKVTQSSRYLVKRTGEKVFLECVQDMDHENMFWYRQDPGLGLRLIYFSYDVKMKEKGDIPEGYSVSREKKERFSLILESASTNQTSMYLCASSLGLAGVLADTQYFGPGTRLTVL.

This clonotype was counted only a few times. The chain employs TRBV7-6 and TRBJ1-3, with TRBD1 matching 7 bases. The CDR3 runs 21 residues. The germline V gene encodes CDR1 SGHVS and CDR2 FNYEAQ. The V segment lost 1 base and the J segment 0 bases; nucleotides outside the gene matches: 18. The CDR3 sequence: CASSLGRGQHTAAYSGNTIYF. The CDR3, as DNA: TGTGCCAGCAGCTTAGGAAGGGGGCAACACACCGCTGCGTACTCTGGAAACACCATATATTTT.

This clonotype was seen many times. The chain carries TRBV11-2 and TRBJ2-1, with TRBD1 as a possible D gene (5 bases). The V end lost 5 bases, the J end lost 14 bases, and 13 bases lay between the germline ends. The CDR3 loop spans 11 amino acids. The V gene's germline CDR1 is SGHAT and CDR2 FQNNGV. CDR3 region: CASSPGLLEFF. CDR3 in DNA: TGTGCCAGCAGCCCAGGGTTGCTCGAGTTCTTC.

The CDR3 sequence is CASRSSGGENTGELFF. The CDR3 DNA reads as TGTGCCAGTAGATCCAGTGGAGGGGAGAACACCGGGGAGCTGTTTTTT. The chain carries TRBV19 and TRBJ2-2; TRBD2 is a possible D gene (6 bases). Germline V gene data show CDR1 as LNHDA and CDR2 as SQIVND (reference sequence). The CDR3 has 16 amino acids. V was pared by 6 bases and J by 1 base, with 15 bases between.

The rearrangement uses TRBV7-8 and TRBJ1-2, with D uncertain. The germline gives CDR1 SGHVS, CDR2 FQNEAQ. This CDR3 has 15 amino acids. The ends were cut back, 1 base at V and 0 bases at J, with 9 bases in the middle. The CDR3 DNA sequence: TGTGCCAGCAGCTTAGTGGCCGGTCCTAACTATGGCTACACCTTC. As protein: CASSLVAGPNYGYTF. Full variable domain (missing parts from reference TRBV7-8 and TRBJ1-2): GAGVSQSPRYKVAKRGQDVALRCDPISGHVSLFWYQQALGQGPEFLTYFQNEAQLDKSGLPSDRFFAERPEGSVSTLKIQRTQQEDSAVYLCASSLVAGPNYGYTFGSGTRLTVV.

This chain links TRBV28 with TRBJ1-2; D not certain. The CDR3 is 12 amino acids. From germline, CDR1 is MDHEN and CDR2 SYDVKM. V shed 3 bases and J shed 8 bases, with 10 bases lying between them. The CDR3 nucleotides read TGTGCCAGCAGTTTCTATGGGTTGGGCTACACCTTC. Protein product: CASSFYGLGYTF.

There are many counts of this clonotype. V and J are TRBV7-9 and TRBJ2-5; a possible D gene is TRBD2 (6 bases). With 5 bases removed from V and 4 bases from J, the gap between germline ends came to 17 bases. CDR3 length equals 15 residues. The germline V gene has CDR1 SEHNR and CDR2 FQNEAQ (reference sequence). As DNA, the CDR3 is TGTGCCAGCAGCCCCCCCTCCCCCGGGAGAGAGACCCAGTACTTC. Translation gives CASSPPSPGRETQYF.

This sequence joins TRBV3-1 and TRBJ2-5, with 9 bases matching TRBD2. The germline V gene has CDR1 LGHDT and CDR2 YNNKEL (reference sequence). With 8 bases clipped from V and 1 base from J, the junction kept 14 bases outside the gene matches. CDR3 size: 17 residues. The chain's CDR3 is CASSKHVGSGSQETQYF. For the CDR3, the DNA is TGTGCCAGCTCCAAACATGTCGGTAGCGGGAGCCAAGAGACCCAGTACTTC.

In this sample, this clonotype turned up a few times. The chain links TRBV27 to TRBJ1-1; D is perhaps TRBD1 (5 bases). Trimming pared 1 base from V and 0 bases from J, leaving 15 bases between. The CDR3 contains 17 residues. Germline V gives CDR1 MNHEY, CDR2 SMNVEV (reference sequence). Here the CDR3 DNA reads TGTGCCAGCAGTTTATGGGCCGAGTTGGGGGTGAACACTGAAGCTTTCTTT. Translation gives CASSLWAELGVNTEAFF.